This entry lists 9 T cell receptor beta chains sequenced from one sample in a study of T cell responses to AZD1222 COVID-19 vaccine (dated by TCRdb to 2020 to 2022). The library was made by the immunoSEQ multiplex PCR assay. What TCRdb holds here is the immuneACCESS table cut down to in-frame rearrangements. Part of the clones is not present; checked against another copy, under half of the missing clones reflect an unresolved V gene, and the others are unexplained. The sample table contains 100,000 to 140,000 clones; only one count was recorded for 80% to 95% of them. The ten biggest clones cover more than 8% of the sample. The time point label for this specimen denotes: about 28 days (+/-7) after the second vaccine dose. The source was peripheral blood, collected 28 days after the second AZD1222 dose. Receptors originate from an adult who received the AZD1222 COVID-19 vaccine.

This rearrangement joins TRBV4-3 to TRBJ1-2; 9 bases map to TRBD1. CDR3 length: 16 amino acids. Germline lookup yields CDR1 LGHNA and CDR2 YSLEER. The V gene end was trimmed by 0 bases and the J gene end by 4 bases; junction bases not matched to a gene: 6. CDR3 region: CASSQDRTGGVYGYTF. The CDR3, as DNA: TGCGCCAGCAGCCAAGATCGCACAGGGGGCGTCTATGGCTACACCTTC.

J is TRBJ2-7 and V is TRBV7-2, with a possible D match to TRBD2 (5 bases). Trimming removed 6 bases from V and 1 base from J, with 16 bases in between. This CDR3 has 15 residues. The germline gives CDR1 SGHTA, CDR2 FQGNSA. This CDR3 is CASSYLAGSSYEQYF. The CDR3 DNA is TGTGCCAGCAGTTATCTAGCTGGAAGTTCCTACGAGCAGTACTTC.

The rearrangement links TRBV7-3 to TRBJ2-1; possibly TRBD1 or TRBD2 for D (5 bases each). The CDR3 length is 14 residues. The V gene's germline CDR1 is SGHTA and CDR2 FQGTGA. Trimming removed 6 bases at V and 2 bases at J, with 11 bases between. The CDR3 DNA is TGTGCCAGCAGTCCAGGGAGCACCTACAATGAGCAGTTCTTC. Amino acids: CASSPGSTYNEQFF.

The genes are TRBV30 and TRBJ1-4; D is unresolved. Germline V gene sequence: CDR1 GTSNPN, CDR2 SVGIG (reference sequence). The V and J ends lost 0 bases and 4 bases respectively, with 12 bases between them. This CDR3 is 15 amino acids long. CDR3 amino acids: CAWSVRGRDNEKLFF. In DNA form, the CDR3 reads TGTGCCTGGAGTGTACGCGGACGGGATAATGAAAAACTGTTTTTT.

Here the CDR3 DNA reads TGTGCCAGCAGCTTAGGGACTAGCGGGGGGCAGGAGCAGTTCTTC. Amino acid sequence: CASSLGTSGGQEQFF. The chain couples TRBV7-3 to TRBJ2-1; 15 positions agree with TRBD2. Germline loops: CDR1 SGHTA, CDR2 FQGTGA. The CDR3 length is 15 residues. Trimming cost V 2 bases and J 10 bases; bases outside gene matches: 3.

J is TRBJ1-6 and V is TRBV6-5, with 9 bases lining up with TRBD1. The germline V gene has CDR1 MNHEY and CDR2 SVGAGI. V dropped 7 bases and J dropped 7; count of bases not matched to a gene: 8. This CDR3 contains 15 residues. The CDR3 DNA is TGTGCCAGCACCCAGGGACAGGGATCCAATTCACCCCTCCACTTT. It yields the protein CASTQGQGSNSPLHF.

CDR3 DNA sequence: TGTGCCATCACCGGGACTCCCACAGATACGCAGTATTTT. Its protein product is CAITGTPTDTQYF. This chain connects TRBV10-3 to TRBJ2-3; tentatively, D is TRBD2 (6 bases). The CDR3 contains 13 residues. The ends were cut back, 7 bases at V and 2 bases at J, with 10 bases in the middle. Germline V gene data show CDR1 as ENHRY and CDR2 as SYGVKD.

This clone was found a few times. This chain uses TRBV9 with TRBJ1-3; tentatively, D is TRBD1 (5 bases). Germline loops: CDR1 SGDLS, CDR2 YYNGEE. The germline V and J ends were trimmed by 0 bases and 0 bases, with 7 bases remaining between them. The CDR3 extends over 15 amino acids. This chain's CDR3 is CASSVAGNSGNTIYF. In DNA, the CDR3 is TGTGCCAGCAGCGTAGCAGGGAACTCTGGAAACACCATATATTTT.

The chain uses TRBV10-3 and TRBJ1-2; tentative D call: TRBD1 (6 bases). Between the trimmed V and J ends, which lost 6 bases and 7 bases, there was a span of 12 bases. This CDR3 is built from 12 residues. Germline V gene data show CDR1 as ENHRY and CDR2 as SYGVKD. CDR3 DNA: TGTGCCATCAGGGGGACAATTTTTGGCTACACCTTC. Its translation is CAIRGTIFGYTF.